This T cell receptor (beta chain) was documented in a study of T cells expressing NK-cell markers. Study observations and caveats: Whether expanded NKG2C-expressing T cell clones recognize HCMV is unknown.

The CDR3 runs to 15 residues. The germline V gene has CDR1 MNHEY and CDR2 SMNVEV (reference sequence). From the 5' RACE reads, TCRdb lists one entry per CDR3 protein and no DNA. The sample table sets out hundreds of thousands of distinct CDR3 sequences. About this clonotype: Antigen specificity is unknown.

The source material was blood T cells: a sorted CD56 or NKG2C T cell subset, CD4+ or CD8+ T cells, or bulk PBMC T cells (not recorded which). The rearrangement joins TRBV27 to TRBJ1-5; TCRdb's D call of TRBD1 is untestable without DNA. This receptor was obtained from a woman aged 18 to 75 in good health. The CDR3 here is CASSRQVNSNQPQHF.